These T cell receptor beta chains were read from a single sample in a study of siplizumab effects on memory and regulatory T cells. Here immunoSEQ multiplex PCR was the method, and the copy in TCRdb shows in-frame clones only, minus some. The data contain roughly 14,000 clones, about 47% of them singletons. These TCRs are of unknown antigen specificity. Sequencing was performed on CFSE-low (dividing) CD4+ T cells sorted from an allogeneic mixed lymphocyte reaction. These receptors all come from a human donor in good health; the cells came from an allogeneic mixed lymphocyte reaction. Each CDR3 is given with its conserved first and last residue. Fields, in order: V gene, CDR3 length, clone size, J gene, CDR3 protein. Only some rows state a clone size, as once, few, many or a class for expanded clones.

v_call: TRBV5-1
cdr3_length: 15
clone_size: medium-sized
j_call: TRBJ2-1
cdr3_aa: CASSPGQSSYNEQFF

v_call: TRBV20-1
cdr3_length: 11
clone_size: few
j_call: TRBJ2-7
cdr3_aa: CSAAGTGIMYF

v_call: TRBV19
cdr3_length: 15
clone_size: NA
j_call: TRBJ1-3
cdr3_aa: CASSMGLTSGNTIYF

v_call: TRBV7-2
cdr3_length: 14
clone_size: NA
j_call: TRBJ1-1
cdr3_aa: CASSLEGRATEAFF

v_call: TRBV18
cdr3_length: 13
clone_size: NA
j_call: TRBJ1-3
cdr3_aa: CASSPRDGNTIYF

v_call: TRBV7-2
cdr3_length: 16
clone_size: once
j_call: TRBJ2-6
cdr3_aa: CASSLGRISGANVLTF

v_call: TRBV21-1
cdr3_length: 20
clone_size: few
j_call: TRBJ1-2
cdr3_aa: CASSKKNPRTRRDTSYGYTF

v_call: TRBV6-9
cdr3_length: 13
clone_size: NA
j_call: TRBJ2-3
cdr3_aa: CASSYRAGDTQYF

v_call: TRBV7-2
cdr3_length: 13
clone_size: medium-sized
j_call: TRBJ1-3
cdr3_aa: CASSLGAGNTIYF

v_call: TRBV6-5
cdr3_length: 11
clone_size: NA
j_call: TRBJ1-3
cdr3_aa: CASTRGNTIYF

v_call: TRBV5-1
cdr3_length: 13
clone_size: NA
j_call: TRBJ2-7
cdr3_aa: CASSLLGTYEQYF

v_call: TRBV7-9
cdr3_length: 16
clone_size: once
j_call: TRBJ1-1
cdr3_aa: CASSSPGHSRNTEAFF

v_call: TRBV2
cdr3_length: 17
clone_size: once
j_call: TRBJ2-7
cdr3_aa: CASSEAILAGKTYEQYF

v_call: TRBV6-5
cdr3_length: 13
clone_size: NA
j_call: TRBJ1-1
cdr3_aa: CASKGQGDTEAFF

v_call: TRBV11-2
cdr3_length: 18
clone_size: NA
j_call: TRBJ2-7
cdr3_aa: CASSGSRQGRLSSYEQYF

v_call: TRBV19
cdr3_length: 15
clone_size: NA
j_call: TRBJ2-3
cdr3_aa: CASSIDRARGRTQYF

v_call: TRBV28
cdr3_length: 11
clone_size: medium-sized
j_call: TRBJ2-1
cdr3_aa: CASSSPNEQFF

v_call: TRBV7-3
cdr3_length: 13
clone_size: NA
j_call: TRBJ2-3
cdr3_aa: CASSPGQDLDQYF

v_call: TRBV9
cdr3_length: 13
clone_size: NA
j_call: TRBJ1-1
cdr3_aa: CASSRGRGTEAFF

v_call: TRBV7-2
cdr3_length: 15
clone_size: NA
j_call: TRBJ1-5
cdr3_aa: CASTRQQGGNQPQHF

v_call: TRBV7-8
cdr3_length: 15
clone_size: NA
j_call: TRBJ1-2
cdr3_aa: CASSTLTRKTYGYTF

v_call: TRBV7-8
cdr3_length: 12
clone_size: NA
j_call: TRBJ1-1
cdr3_aa: CASSPVASEAFF

v_call: TRBV11-2
cdr3_length: 14
clone_size: NA
j_call: TRBJ2-3
cdr3_aa: CASSPRQFTDTQYF

v_call: TRBV7-3
cdr3_length: 13
clone_size: NA
j_call: TRBJ1-5
cdr3_aa: CASNTGLNQPQHF

v_call: TRBV5-1
cdr3_length: 15
clone_size: NA
j_call: TRBJ2-2
cdr3_aa: CASSSGTSNTGELFF

v_call: TRBV4-2
cdr3_length: 15
clone_size: few
j_call: TRBJ2-7
cdr3_aa: CASSQGGEAAYEQYF

v_call: TRBV10-3
cdr3_length: 14
clone_size: NA
j_call: TRBJ2-5
cdr3_aa: CASSLYSPTTTQYF

v_call: TRBV2
cdr3_length: 14
clone_size: few
j_call: TRBJ2-5
cdr3_aa: CASSPDRAQETQYF

v_call: TRBV6-5
cdr3_length: 14
clone_size: few
j_call: TRBJ2-1
cdr3_aa: CASKPSTGFNEQFF

v_call: TRBV6-6
cdr3_length: 14
clone_size: few
j_call: TRBJ2-7
cdr3_aa: CASRSGQGASEQYF

v_call: TRBV6-1
cdr3_length: 15
clone_size: NA
j_call: TRBJ2-5
cdr3_aa: CASRRRQGYQETQYF

v_call: TRBV6-6
cdr3_length: 15
clone_size: NA
j_call: TRBJ1-2
cdr3_aa: CASSYSLRENYGYTF

v_call: TRBV5-1
cdr3_length: 15
clone_size: NA
j_call: TRBJ2-6
cdr3_aa: CASTRDSAGANVLTF

v_call: TRBV6-5
cdr3_length: 11
clone_size: NA
j_call: TRBJ1-1
cdr3_aa: CATRLGDPAFF

v_call: TRBV6-1
cdr3_length: 15
clone_size: NA
j_call: TRBJ2-7
cdr3_aa: CASSGWRPGPYEQYF

v_call: TRBV14
cdr3_length: 14
clone_size: NA
j_call: TRBJ2-7
cdr3_aa: CASSPLGQDYEQYF

v_call: TRBV6-5
cdr3_length: 14
clone_size: NA
j_call: TRBJ1-2
cdr3_aa: CASTRGRGEYGYTF